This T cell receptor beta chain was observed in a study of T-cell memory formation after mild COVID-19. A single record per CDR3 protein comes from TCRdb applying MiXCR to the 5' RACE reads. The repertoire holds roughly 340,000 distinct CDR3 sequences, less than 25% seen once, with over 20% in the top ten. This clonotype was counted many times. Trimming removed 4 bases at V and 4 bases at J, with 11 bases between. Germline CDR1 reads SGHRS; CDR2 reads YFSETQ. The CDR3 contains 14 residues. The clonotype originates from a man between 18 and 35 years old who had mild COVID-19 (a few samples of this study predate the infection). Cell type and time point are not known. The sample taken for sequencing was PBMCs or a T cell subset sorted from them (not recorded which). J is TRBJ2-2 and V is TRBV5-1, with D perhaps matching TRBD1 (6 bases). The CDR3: CASSPGQSTGELFF. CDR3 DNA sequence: TGCGCCAGCAGCCCCGGACAGTCCACCGGGGAGCTGTTTTTT. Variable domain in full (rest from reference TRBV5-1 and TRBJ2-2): KAGVTQTPRYLIKTRGQQVTLSCSPISGHRSVSWYQQTPGQGLQFLFEYFSETQRNKGNFPGRFSGRQFSNSRSEMNVSTLELGDSALYLCASSPGQSTGELFFGEGSRLTVL.